The 25 T cell receptor beta chains presented below share a single source sample, sequenced in a study of T cell changes during pregnancy in multiple sclerosis. The method was immunoSEQ multiplex PCR; TCRdb's version includes in-frame clones alone and lacks a portion of them. The sample carries under 90,000 clones, 92% recorded once. The specimen comprised peripheral blood, sampled in the second trimester of pregnancy. These TCRs come from a female donor in good health, enrolled as a control in a pregnancy study.

Here the CDR3 DNA reads TGTGCCAGCACCTGTCGGTTGGTAAATAGCAATCAGCCCCAGCATTTT. Its translation is CASTCRLVNSNQPQHF. V and J are TRBV7-2 and TRBJ1-5; no clear D. From germline, CDR1 is SGHTA and CDR2 FQGNSA. V lost 7 bases, J lost 0 bases, and 16 bases lay in between. The CDR3 has 16 residues.

The chain uses TRBV2 and TRBJ2-3; perhaps TRBD1 as D (6 bases). CDR1 and CDR2 (germline): SNHLY, FYNNEI. The V and J ends lost 0 bases and 4 bases respectively, with 8 bases between them. The CDR3 runs to 14 residues. The CDR3 region is CASSEAGAPDTQYF. Written as DNA, the CDR3 is TGTGCCAGCAGTGAAGCGGGGGCCCCAGATACGCAGTATTTT.

The rearrangement joins TRBV18 to TRBJ1-2; perhaps TRBD1 as D (5 bases). The CDR3 covers 15 residues. V dropped 2 bases and J dropped 3 bases, with 13 bases sitting between them. Germline CDR1 reads KGHSH; CDR2 reads LQKENI. The CDR3 here is CASSPTPGLDYGYTF. The CDR3 DNA is TGTGCCAGCTCACCAACTCCAGGGCTAGACTATGGCTACACCTTC.

This chain links TRBV6-5 with TRBJ1-6; a weak D match, TRBD1 (5 bases). The CDR3 loop spans 14 amino acids. Germline V gene sequence: CDR1 MNHEY, CDR2 SVGAGI. Between the trimmed V and J ends, which lost 1 base and 7 bases, there was a span of 8 bases. CDR3 DNA: TGTGCCAGCAGTTACTGGGAGGGGAATTCACCCCTCCACTTT. Amino acids: CASSYWEGNSPLHF.

J is TRBJ2-3 and V is TRBV5-1, with 10 positions matching TRBD2. V shed 3 bases and J 5 bases; nucleotides not matched to a gene: 9. CDR1 SGHRS and CDR2 YFSETQ come from the germline V gene. This CDR3 is 16 amino acids long. The CDR3 spells CASSSLAGGVGDTQYF. In DNA form, the CDR3 reads TGCGCCAGCAGCTCTTTAGCGGGAGGAGTCGGAGATACGCAGTATTTT. The variable domain in full, completed from reference TRBV5-1 and TRBJ2-3, reads KAGVTQTPRYLIKTRGQQVTLSCSPISGHRSVSWYQQTPGQGLQFLFEYFSETQRNKGNFPGRFSGRQFSNSRSEMNVSTLELGDSALYLCASSSLAGGVGDTQYFGPGTRLTVL.

The rearrangement links TRBV6-5 to TRBJ1-1; D gene unclear. The germline V and J ends were trimmed by 0 bases and 3 bases, with 11 bases remaining between them. Looked up from germline, CDR1 is MNHEY and CDR2 is SVGAGI. The CDR3 spans 15 residues. The CDR3 bases are TGTGCCAGCAGTTACTCGATTGGGCACTACACTGAAGCTTTCTTT. It is translated as CASSYSIGHYTEAFF.

The chain carries TRBV4-2 and TRBJ1-1, with TRBD1 matching over 9 bases. This CDR3 is 15 amino acids long. V shed 3 bases and J 3 bases; nucleotides not matched to a gene: 5. Germline V gene lookup returns CDR1 LGHNA and CDR2 YNFKEQ. CDR3 nucleotides: TGTGCCAGCAGCCATACAGACAGGGGGGACACTGAAGCTTTCTTT. Its protein is CASSHTDRGDTEAFF.

The CDR3 reads CASSQTQGNGEAFF. The CDR3 bases are TGCGCCAGCAGTCAAACTCAGGGGAACGGTGAAGCTTTCTTT. The gene calls are TRBV5-1 and TRBJ1-1, with a weak D call TRBD1 (6 bases). The CDR3 length is 14 residues. Germline-derived CDR1 and CDR2 are SGHRS and YFSETQ. V gave up 5 bases and J gave up 7 bases, with 18 bases separating them.

This chain connects TRBV19 to TRBJ1-1, with TRBD1 matching 7 bases. Trimming at V came to 6 bases and at J to 8 bases, leaving 15 bases not matched to a gene. Germline lookup yields CDR1 LNHDA and CDR2 SQIVND (reference sequence). This CDR3 comprises 15 residues. CDR3: CASRHTTGLGGEAFF. The CDR3 nucleotides are TGTGCCAGTAGGCATACGACAGGGCTTGGTGGAGAAGCTTTCTTT.

This clone occurred once. The genes are TRBV6-6 and TRBJ2-7; TRBD2 agrees at 7 bases. Germline V gene sequence: CDR1 MNHNY, CDR2 SVGAGI (reference sequence). This CDR3 is built from 13 residues. V gave up 4 bases and J gave up 5 bases; unmatched junction bases: 5. The CDR3 nucleotides read TGTGCCAGCAGTTCCGGACTAGGGGACGAGCAGTACTTC. Its protein product is CASSSGLGDEQYF.

J is TRBJ1-1 and V is TRBV28, with 11 bases fitting TRBD1. The germline gives CDR1 MDHEN, CDR2 SYDVKM. This CDR3 spans 16 amino acids. The V gene end was trimmed by 5 bases and the J gene end by 0 bases; junction bases not matched to a gene: 5. The CDR3 spells CASSSGTGGMNTEAFF. The CDR3 region has the DNA TGTGCCAGCAGTAGTGGGACAGGGGGGATGAACACTGAAGCTTTCTTT. The entire variable domain, with the rest obtained from reference TRBV28 and TRBJ1-1, is as follows: DVKVTQSSRYLVKRTGEKVFLECVQDMDHENMFWYRQDPGLGLRLIYFSYDVKMKEKGDIPEGYSVSREKKERFSLILESASTNQTSMYLCASSSGTGGMNTEAFFGQGTRLTVV.

The chain employs TRBV28 and TRBJ2-7; possible D gene TRBD1, 6 bases. The ends were cut back, 3 bases at V and 3 bases at J, with 9 bases in the middle. The CDR3 is 13 amino acids. Germline V gives CDR1 MDHEN, CDR2 SYDVKM. The chain's CDR3 is CASSFYRDYEQYF. The CDR3 nucleotides are TGTGCCAGCAGTTTCTACAGGGACTACGAGCAGTACTTC.

J is TRBJ1-2 and V is TRBV7-9, with a possible D match to TRBD1 (5 bases). CDR3 length equals 14 residues. Trimming removed 3 bases from V and 5 bases from J, with 13 bases in between. Per the germline V gene, CDR1 is SEHNR and CDR2 is FQNEAQ (reference sequence). Here the CDR3 DNA reads TGTGCCAGCAGCTTTCCGACAGTTAAGTATGGCTACACCTTC. This translates into CASSFPTVKYGYTF.

The rearrangement links TRBV27 to TRBJ1-1; a weak D match, TRBD1 (6 bases). Deletions cut 2 bases from V and 2 bases from J, with 18 bases between. Germline V gene sequence: CDR1 MNHEY, CDR2 SMNVEV (reference sequence). This CDR3 has 17 amino acids. This CDR3 is CASSLPPRTELNTEAFF. DNA for the CDR3: TGTGCCAGCAGTTTACCCCCTCGGACAGAGCTTAACACTGAAGCTTTCTTT.

The V and J genes are TRBV11-3 and TRBJ2-2; 8 nucleotides agree with TRBD1. CDR1 SGHNT and CDR2 YENEEA come from the germline V gene. V was clipped by 1 base and J by 6 bases; unmatched bases: 4. The CDR3 covers 15 residues. The CDR3 spells CASSLGQGAPGELFF. In DNA, the CDR3 is TGTGCCAGCAGCTTAGGGCAGGGGGCTCCCGGGGAGCTGTTTTTT.

This chain joins TRBV7-9 and TRBJ1-1; 8 positions agree with TRBD1. CDR1 and CDR2 from the germline V gene are SEHNR and FQNEAQ (reference sequence). This CDR3 contains 14 residues. The V and J ends lost 6 bases and 3 bases, in that order; junction bases with no gene match: 6. Written as DNA, the CDR3 is TGTGCCAGCAGTCCGGACAGGGTGGACACTGAAGCTTTCTTT. Residues: CASSPDRVDTEAFF. The variable domain in full, completed from reference TRBV7-9 and TRBJ1-1, reads DTGVSQNPRHKITKRGQNVTFRCDPISEHNRLYWYRQTLGQGPEFLTYFQNEAQLEKSRLLSDRFSAERPKGSFSTLEIQRTEQGDSAMYLCASSPDRVDTEAFFGQGTRLTVV.

V usage is TRBV27 and J usage is TRBJ2-7; 7 bases fit TRBD2. This CDR3 is 13 amino acids long. The germline CDR1 and CDR2 sequences are MNHEY and SMNVEV (reference sequence). The CDR3 DNA sequence: TGTGCTACCCCACCTACTAGCGTTCACGAGCAGTACTTC. It encodes CATPPTSVHEQYF.

V is TRBV28 and J is TRBJ2-1, with TRBD2 identical over 11 bases. Per germline, CDR1 MDHEN and CDR2 SYDVKM. The CDR3 totals 14 residues. V shed 11 bases, J shed 4 bases, and the junction held 7 bases outside the gene matches. The CDR3 spells CASLAGGLYNEQFF. The CDR3, as DNA: TGTGCCTCCTTAGCGGGAGGGCTTTACAATGAGCAGTTCTTC.

The chain links TRBV4-1 to TRBJ2-1, with 9 positions matching TRBD2. This CDR3 region has 17 residues. Germline CDR1 and CDR2: MGHRA and YSYEKL. The junction had 8 bases not matched to a gene; V was cut back by 5 bases and J by 0 bases. The chain's CDR3 is CASSTRTSESSYNEQFF. In DNA form, the CDR3 reads TGCGCCAGCAGCACCCGGACTAGCGAGAGCTCCTACAATGAGCAGTTCTTC.

This clone has just a few counts. The rearrangement uses TRBV19 and TRBJ1-5, with no clear D. The CDR3 sequence is 14 residues long. V shed 3 bases and J shed 0 bases, with 6 bases lying between them. CDR1 LNHDA and CDR2 SQIVND come from the germline V gene (reference sequence). The CDR3 DNA reads as TGTGCCAGTAGTATGAGGGTTAGCAATCAGCCCCAGCATTTT. This codes for CASSMRVSNQPQHF.

A single count supports this clone. V usage is TRBV11-3 and J usage is TRBJ2-3; 10 positions agree with TRBD1. J was trimmed by 2 bases and V by 5 bases; bases with no gene match: 7. The CDR3 sequence is 16 residues long. CDR1 is SGHNT, CDR2 YENEEA, per germline. The CDR3 region is CASSPRTGGYTDTQYF. CDR3 in DNA: TGTGCCAGCAGCCCCCGGACAGGGGGTTACACAGATACGCAGTATTTT.

The genes are TRBV4-1 and TRBJ1-1; TRBD1 matches at 8 bases. The CDR3 is made up of 13 amino acids. J lost 5 bases, V lost 5 bases, and 4 bases had no gene match. CDR1 and CDR2 from the germline V gene are MGHRA and YSYEKL. This chain's CDR3 is CASSSTGGTEAFF. Written as DNA, the CDR3 is TGCGCCAGCAGCTCAACAGGGGGGACTGAAGCTTTCTTT.

The J gene is TRBJ2-3, the V gene TRBV12-2; the table's D call TRBD2 went unverified against the DNA. TRBV12-2 is a documented pseudogene. The CDR3 loop spans 17 amino acids. This chain's CDR3 is CASRLAGSPLSTDTQYF. In nucleotides, the CDR3 is TGTGCAAGTCGCTTAGCGGGGAGCCCCCTTAGCACAGATACGCAGTATTTT.

This chain links TRBV11-2 with TRBJ2-3, with 13 bases fitting TRBD2. CDR3 size: 15 residues. The V gene end was trimmed by 5 bases and the J gene end by 4 bases; junction bases not matched to a gene: 3. Germline V gene lookup returns CDR1 SGHAT and CDR2 FQNNGV. CDR3 DNA sequence: TGTGCCAGCAGCAGGACTAGCGGGAGCCCAGATACGCAGTATTTT. It encodes CASSRTSGSPDTQYF.

V usage is TRBV29-1 and J usage is TRBJ2-3, with D possibly being TRBD2 (6 bases). This CDR3 spans 14 amino acids. Germline CDR1 is SQVTM and CDR2 is ANQGSEA. V lost 5 bases and J 1 base, leaving 13 bases between the germline ends. The CDR3 DNA reads TGCAGCGTTCGGGAGCGGCCCCGCACAGATACGCAGTATTTT. This sequence encodes CSVRERPRTDTQYF.